The clone carrying this T cell receptor (beta chain) was recorded many times. Its antigen remains unidentified. CDR1 and CDR2 from the germline V gene are SGHTA and FQGNSA. V lost 3 bases to trimming and J lost 2 bases, with 10 bases between them. The CDR3 is 14 amino acids. The data are from a study of T-cell reconstitution after alpha-beta-depleted transplantation in children. Study-wide results and limits: Recipient T cells and thymic progenitors that survived were the source of the high TCRbeta diversity seen at day 60 in some patients. T-cell counts and diversity at one year post-transplant came mainly from newly produced T cells. Reportedly, roughly two months post-transplant, alpha-beta T cells arose from several hundred expanded graft clones.

As it was prepared, the TCRbeta library received unique molecular identifiers. In TCRdb, the PCR reads were re-called with MiXCR into one record per CDR3 protein. Found here are approximately 130,000 distinct CDR3 sequences, roughly 9.7% of them singletons; the top ten hold less than 25%. The sample here was PBMCs, mostly from graft donor cells, taken 180 days after TCRalphabeta/CD19-depleted stem cell transplant. The chain combines TRBV7-2 with TRBJ2-5; D gene ambiguous. This TCR came from a girl under three years old who had a stem cell transplant for combined immunodeficiency, so the T cells may come from the graft donor. CDR3 amino acids: CASSFGAGQETQYF. In nucleotides, the CDR3 is TGTGCCAGCAGCTTCGGAGCCGGACAAGAGACCCAGTACTTC.